In this sample, the clone carrying this T cell receptor beta chain turned up a few times. Its antigen is not identified. TCRalpha and TCRbeta libraries used 5'RACE with constant-segment primers and UMIs. TCRdb itself ran the 5' RACE reads through MiXCR, one entry per CDR3 protein. This sample yields about 250,000 distinct CDR3 sequences, of which 15% to 19% are seen a single time; 2.1% belongs to the top ten. Trimming pared 0 bases from V and 6 bases from J, leaving 16 bases between. Per germline, CDR1 SGHRS and CDR2 YFSETQ. This CDR3 has 15 residues. The data were obtained in a study of T-cell memory formation after mild COVID-19. Study summary: The study found TCR clusters largely donor specific. General study findings and limits: Pre-infection memory showed some responding clones, and this suggested that cross-reactive memory joined.

The specimen sequenced was PBMCs or a T cell subset sorted from them (not recorded which). The source is an adult woman who had mild COVID-19 (a few samples of this study predate the infection). Cell type and time point are not known. The chain combines TRBV5-1 with TRBJ2-7; tentative D call: TRBD1 (7 bases). CDR3: CASSLVTGEVGEQYF. In DNA, the CDR3 is TGCGCCAGCAGCTTGGTCACAGGGGAGGTCGGCGAGCAGTACTTC.